The T cell receptor beta chain under discussion was sequenced for a study of spatial heterogeneity in lung cancer. This clonotype was seen only a few times. CDR1 is SGHRS, CDR2 YFSETQ, per germline. V lost 1 base to trimming and J lost 1 base, with 8 bases between them. The CDR3 sequence is 14 residues long. TCRdb re-derived calls from the 5' RACE reads in MiXCR, one entry per CDR3 protein. Among tens of thousands of distinct CDR3 sequences listed, about 14% were seen once. Time point indicated: sample taken at primary tumor resection. In each case, whole RNA from tumor, nontumor lung or frozen PBMC was sequenced unsorted.

The chain recombines TRBV5-1 with TRBJ2-5; D might be TRBD2 (6 bases). This clonotype originated in a male donor with early-stage non-small cell lung cancer. Sequenced material: PBMCs, taken at surgery. The DNA of the CDR3 is TGCGCCAGCAGCTTGCCCGGGGGCCAAGAGACCCAGTACTTC. It encodes CASSLPGGQETQYF.